Below are 9 T cell receptor beta chains sequenced from a single sample in a study of blood T cell repertoires in COVID-19. The method was immunoSEQ multiplex PCR; TCRdb's version includes in-frame clones alone and lacks a portion of them. The profile shows a few hundred thousand clones, approximately 87% of them singletons. The specimen was peripheral blood. The receptor set was obtained from a human donor in a cohort sampled during active COVID-19.

This clone appeared once. The chain is built from TRBV5-1 and TRBJ2-3; 7 bases align to TRBD2. The germline V gene has CDR1 SGHRS and CDR2 YFSETQ. This CDR3 has 16 amino acids. With V trimmed by 4 bases and J by 2 bases, 10 bases remained unmatched. As DNA, the CDR3 is TGCGCCAGCAGCCCCCCTCTAGCGGTCCTCACAGATACGCAGTATTTT. Translating it yields CASSPPLAVLTDTQYF.

The chain uses TRBV5-4 and TRBJ2-2; 11 bases agree with TRBD2. The CDR3 loop spans 15 amino acids. V gave up 5 bases and J gave up 3 bases; unmatched junction bases: 3. Looked up from germline, CDR1 is SGHNT and CDR2 is YYREEE (reference sequence). This chain's CDR3 is CASRGTSGYTGELFF. The CDR3 coding sequence is TGTGCCAGCAGGGGGACTAGCGGCTACACCGGGGAGCTGTTTTTT.

J is TRBJ1-2 and V is TRBV5-6; 10 positions agree with TRBD1. J gave up 4 bases and V 4 bases, and 10 bases lay outside the gene matches. The CDR3 length is 16 residues. Germline CDR1 SGHDT, CDR2 YYEEEE. The CDR3 bases are TGTGCCAGCAGCCCTGGACAGGGGGTCCTTTCCTATGGCTACACCTTC. As protein: CASSPGQGVLSYGYTF. Filled out from reference TRBV5-6 and TRBJ1-2, the complete variable domain reads DAGVTQSPTHLIKTRGQQVTLRCSPKSGHDTVSWYQQALGQGPQFIFQYYEEEERQRGNFPDRFSGHQFPNYSSELNVNALLLGDSALYLCASSPGQGVLSYGYTFGSGTRLTVV.

The V and J genes are TRBV5-4 and TRBJ2-3; a weak D match, TRBD1 (6 bases). The germline CDR1 and CDR2 sequences are SGHNT and YYREEE (reference sequence). The CDR3 consists of 20 residues. Between the trimmed V and J ends, which lost 7 bases and 3 bases, there was a span of 33 bases. Here the CDR3 DNA reads TGTGCCAGCTCCCTTGGGGCTCTCCTAGCTGGGGGCCTAAGTACAGATACGCAGTATTTT. This encodes CASSLGALLAGGLSTDTQYF. Using reference TRBV5-4 and TRBJ2-3 for the parts outside the CDR3, the full variable domain is ETGVTQSPTHLIKTRGQQVTLRCSSQSGHNTVSWYQQALGQGPQFIFQYYREEENGRGNFPPRFSGLQFPNYSSELNVNALELDDSALYLCASSLGALLAGGLSTDTQYFGPGTRLTVL.

This clone was counted a few times. This chain uses TRBV6-5 with TRBJ2-5; possibly TRBD1 for D (6 bases). From germline, CDR1 is MNHEY and CDR2 SVGAGI. The CDR3 is made up of 14 amino acids. V gave up 2 bases and J gave up 1 base, with 8 bases separating them. CDR3 bases: TGTGCCAGCAGTTACGGGGGCAGCCAAGAGACCCAGTACTTC. Translating gives CASSYGGSQETQYF.

This clone was detected only a few times. This chain links TRBV27 with TRBJ1-6; maybe TRBD1 (5 bases). The CDR3 runs to 18 residues. Trimming removed 0 bases at V and 8 bases at J, with 20 bases between. Per germline, CDR1 MNHEY and CDR2 SMNVEV (reference sequence). The CDR3 protein is CASSLSPIDSYGDSPLHF. The CDR3 DNA reads as TGTGCCAGCAGTTTATCCCCGATCGACAGTTACGGCGATTCACCCCTCCACTTT.

This clone was found a few times. The rearrangement uses TRBV18 and TRBJ2-3; 8 bases map to TRBD2. V shed 0 bases, J shed 1 base, and the junction held 6 bases outside the gene matches. This CDR3 spans 17 amino acids. CDR1 and CDR2 (germline): KGHSH, LQKENI. In nucleotides, the CDR3 is TGTGCCAGCTCACCACCGGGGCCCGGGAGGGGCACAGATACGCAGTATTTT. Encoded protein: CASSPPGPGRGTDTQYF.

The rearrangement links TRBV27 to TRBJ1-2; 10 bases are a match to TRBD1. The germline CDR1 and CDR2 sequences are MNHEY and SMNVEV (reference sequence). The V and J ends lost 3 bases and 8 bases, in that order; junction bases with no gene match: 15. The CDR3 consists of 17 residues. The CDR3 loop is CASSFITGTGAILGYTF. Here the CDR3 DNA reads TGTGCCAGCAGTTTCATTACGGGGACAGGGGCCATACTCGGCTACACCTTC.

The chain combines TRBV27 with TRBJ2-7; 13 bases fit TRBD2. This CDR3 contains 14 residues. Losses at the gene ends were 6 bases for V and 5 bases for J; bases not matched to a gene: 4. CDR1 and CDR2 (germline): MNHEY, SMNVEV (reference sequence). The CDR3 spells CASRRGLAGDEQYF. The CDR3 DNA reads TGTGCCAGCAGAAGAGGACTAGCGGGAGACGAGCAGTACTTC.